This T cell receptor (beta chain) emerged from a study of blood T cell repertoires in COVID-19. Sequencing was performed with immunoSEQ multiplex PCR; in TCRdb, only in-frame clones are kept and a portion is missing. The sample carries about 59,000 clones, around 79% recorded once. The TCR was taken from a man between 60 and 75 years old with acute or convalescent COVID-19. Source material: peripheral blood.

The DNA for the CDR3 is TGTGCCAGCAGCTGGGGGCCCACGTCATATGGCTACACCTTC. Translating it yields CASSWGPTSYGYTF. The V gene is TRBV5-8, the J gene TRBJ1-2, with D possibly TRBD1 on 6 matching bases. Trimming removed 3 bases from V and 5 bases from J, with 14 bases in between. The CDR3 covers 14 residues. Germline loops: CDR1 SGHTS, CDR2 YDEGEE.